The T cell receptor beta chain under discussion was sequenced for a study of human T cells and chemical hapten exposure. General observations from the study: The number of TCRs over 1 in 1000 frequency stayed unchanged after DPC.

On this clonotype: Its matching antigen is unknown.

The V gene end was trimmed by 6 bases and the J gene end by 7 bases; junction bases not matched to a gene: 8. The CDR3 has 13 residues. CDR1 is MNHEY, CDR2 SVGEGT, per germline. Whole blood, unfractionated, served as the material for total RNA extraction. It was the library that attached unique molecular identifiers to individual cDNA molecules. Original data processing: Sample TCR totals centred on a median of around 100,000, ranging about 23,224 to 690,600. TCRdb analysed the reads with MiXCR anew, one entry per CDR3 protein. The authors' filters were not applied to this entry. The sample contains about 120,000 distinct CDR3 sequences, 8.5% to 9% of which appear only once.

The sample comprised whole blood. This TCR came from a human donor in good health. Some clones in this sample may be carry-over from other donors' samples. V and J are TRBV6-2 or TRBV6-3 and TRBJ1-1; 7 nucleotides agree with TRBD1. This chain's CDR3 is CASSSTGVLEAFF. CDR3 DNA sequence: TGTGCCAGCAGCAGTACAGGGGTACTTGAAGCTTTCTTT.